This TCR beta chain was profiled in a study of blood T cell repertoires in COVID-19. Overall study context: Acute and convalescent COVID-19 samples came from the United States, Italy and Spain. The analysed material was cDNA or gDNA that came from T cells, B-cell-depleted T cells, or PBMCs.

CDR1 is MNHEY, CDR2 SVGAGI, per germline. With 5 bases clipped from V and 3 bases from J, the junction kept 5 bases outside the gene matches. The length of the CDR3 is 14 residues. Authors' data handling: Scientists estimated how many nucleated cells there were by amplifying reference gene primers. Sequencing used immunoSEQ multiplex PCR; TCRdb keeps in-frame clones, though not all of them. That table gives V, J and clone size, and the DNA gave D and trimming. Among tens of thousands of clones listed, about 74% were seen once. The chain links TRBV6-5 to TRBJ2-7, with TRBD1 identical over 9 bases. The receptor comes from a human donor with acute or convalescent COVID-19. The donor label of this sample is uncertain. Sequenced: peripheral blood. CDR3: CASSRTGAFYEQYF. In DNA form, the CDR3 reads TGTGCCAGCAGTCGGACAGGGGCCTTCTACGAGCAGTACTTC.